This TCR beta chain was documented in a study of blood T cell repertoires in COVID-19. Study-wide background: Acute-phase and convalescent COVID-19 samples originated in the United States, Italy and Spain. PBMCs, B-cell-depleted T cells, or T cells provided the cDNA or gDNA that made up the material.

Per the original data handling: Researchers report that nucleated cell counts were estimated from reference gene primer amplification. Clones were read by immunoSEQ multiplex PCR, and TCRdb kept only the in-frame ones, dropping some. For V, J and clone size, that table is used; D and trimming come from the DNA. The sample contains over 150,000 clones, about 87% of which appear only once. Germline V gene lookup returns CDR1 MGHDK and CDR2 SYGVNS. This CDR3 is built from 13 residues. Trimming took 3 bases from V and 6 from J, leaving 9 bases between them. This sequence was found in a woman between 18 and 29 years old who had recovered from COVID-19. Sequencing input: peripheral blood. The rearrangement joins TRBV25-1 to TRBJ1-5; the D gene is possibly TRBD1 (6 bases). The CDR3 DNA follows: TGTGCCAGCAGTGATGGGGGCGGTCAGCCCCAGCATTTT. Translation: CASSDGGGQPQHF.